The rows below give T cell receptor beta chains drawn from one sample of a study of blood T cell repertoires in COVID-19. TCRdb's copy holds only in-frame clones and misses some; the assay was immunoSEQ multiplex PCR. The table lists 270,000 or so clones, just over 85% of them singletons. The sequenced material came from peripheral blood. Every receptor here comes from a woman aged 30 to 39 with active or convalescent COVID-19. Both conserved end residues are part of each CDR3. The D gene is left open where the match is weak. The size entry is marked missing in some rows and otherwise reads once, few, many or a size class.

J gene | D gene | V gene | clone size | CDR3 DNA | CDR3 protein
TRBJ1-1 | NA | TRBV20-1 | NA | TGCAGTGCTAGAGTGTCAACTGAAGCTTTCTTT | CSARVSTEAFF
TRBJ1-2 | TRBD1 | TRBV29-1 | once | TGCAGCGTGGGGACAGGGGGCGGCCCCTACTATGGCTACACCTTC | CSVGTGGGPYYGYTF
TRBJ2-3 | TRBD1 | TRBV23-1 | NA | TGCGCCAGCAGTCCCCGGGACAGGGACGATACGCAGTATTTT | CASSPRDRDDTQYF
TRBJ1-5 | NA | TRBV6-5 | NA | TGTGCCAGCAGTCGGCAGGGCCCCCAGCCCCAGCATTTT | CASSRQGPQPQHF
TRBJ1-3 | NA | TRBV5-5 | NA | TGTGCCAGCAGCCCAGGGGCGGTGGGAAACACCATATATTTT | CASSPGAVGNTIYF
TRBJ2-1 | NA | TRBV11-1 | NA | TGTGCCAGCAGCTTGGCCCCCCAGGCGTCCTACAATGAGCAGTTCTTC | CASSLAPQASYNEQFF
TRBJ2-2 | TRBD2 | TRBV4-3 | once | TGCGCCAGCAGCCCCCGGGGGGTCCTGAACACCGGGGAGCTGTTTTTT | CASSPRGVLNTGELFF
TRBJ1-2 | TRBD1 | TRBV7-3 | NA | TGTGCCAGCAGCCCTTCGGGACAGGGTGATGGCTACACCTTC | CASSPSGQGDGYTF
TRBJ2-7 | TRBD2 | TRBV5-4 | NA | TGTGCCAGCAGCTTGGCTGGCGGGAGCGAGCAGTACTTC | CASSLAGGSEQYF
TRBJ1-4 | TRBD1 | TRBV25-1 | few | TGTGCCAGCAGTGCGAGGGGAGGGACAGGGACTGAAAAACTGTTTTTT | CASSARGGTGTEKLFF
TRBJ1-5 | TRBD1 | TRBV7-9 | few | TGTGCCAGCAGAGCAGGGGGCCTAGGTCAGCCCCAGCATTTT | CASRAGGLGQPQHF
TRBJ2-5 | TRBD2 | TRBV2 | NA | TGTGCCAGCAGTGAAGAGATGCGGGGGGAAGAGACCCAGTACTTC | CASSEEMRGEETQYF
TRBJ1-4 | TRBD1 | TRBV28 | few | TGTGCCAGCAGTTCCTCTGACAGGGGATATGAAAAACTGTTTTTT | CASSSSDRGYEKLFF
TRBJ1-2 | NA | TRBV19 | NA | TGTGCCAGTACCCCCGAGGGTCTTGGCTATGGCTACACCTTC | CASTPEGLGYGYTF
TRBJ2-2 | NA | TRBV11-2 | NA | TGTGCCAGCAGCTCCCCTTTAGTTCGGGAGCTGTTTTTT | CASSSPLVRELFF
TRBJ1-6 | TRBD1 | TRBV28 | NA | TGTGCCAGCAGTCACCGACAGGGCTATAATTCACCCCTCCACTTT | CASSHRQGYNSPLHF